This TCR beta chain was sequenced in a study of identical twins (dated by TCRdb to 2016 to 2018). Context from the whole study: To test whether fetal clonotypes persist, the study used deep sequencing on TCR alpha and beta repertoires from monozygotic twins, unrelated adults of various ages, and cord blood. To rule out contamination, replicate twin experiments were performed at different times with different library preparation protocols.

Only healthy Caucasian donors were included. Three pairs of female monozygotic twins, all aged roughly 18 to 29 years, were included in the twin cohort. Positive isolation kits from Invitrogen were used to isolate CD4+ and CD8+ T cell populations. Reading from cysteine to phenylalanine, the CDR3 counts 15 amino acids. Only the CDR3 portion is preserved as DNA: 45 bases, with reading frame beginning at the first base. Via the germline V gene (reference sequence), CDR1 is SEHNR and CDR2 FQNEAQ. The V end loses 5 bases and the J end loses 2 bases, and a stretch of 14 bases separates them. Overall results and qualifications from the work: Because the same donors could not be followed over many years, conclusions were based on cross-sectional statistical analysis. Abundant cord blood beta clonotypes had fewer insertions, young adult naive repertoires showed a similar but weaker trend, and memory repertoires showed no such trend. Compared with coincidental sharing between unrelated individuals, an excess of low generation-probability sequences was observed among out-of-frame TCR alpha sequences shared between twins. In beta out-of-frame sequences, excess twin sharing was weaker, because having fewer shared sequences lowered the signal-to-noise ratio. Recombination models systematically underestimated out-of-frame TCR alpha sharing in monozygotic twins but agreed with sharing between unrelated individuals. Zero-insertion analyses could be partly confounded by invariant T cells such as MAIT and iNKT, although diverse VJ usage argued against such confounding for most clonotypes.

This clonotype has just a few counts. This receptor's antigen is unknown. Per-base quality was not reported, and no clone a single base away is much larger than it. The protocol used for the library was 5' RACE. Sequencing instrument: Illumina HiSeq 2000. Template switching added a universal primer binding site, and the final cDNA carried a unique molecular identifier that allowed TCR cDNA molecules to be counted accurately. Specific primers in the conserved constant-segment region were used to synthesize first-strand cDNA for TCR alpha and beta chains. To control for contamination, each cDNA library was double barcoded with a SMART-Mk sample barcode plus Illumina barcodes. TruSeq adapter sequences, together with Illumina sample barcodes, were added in two successive PCR steps. The Illumina HiSeq platform was used with custom primers to sequence TCR alpha and beta cDNA libraries. From the authors' description of their analysis: MiGEC processed the raw reads to extract unique molecular identifiers, while MiXCR was used to determine the CDR3 positions. For each individual, recombination models were inferred using an EM algorithm with the repgenHMM and IGoR tools. The tcR package in R was used for shared clonotype analysis, with sharing normalized by the product of cloneset sizes. Out-of-frame nonproductive sequences were analyzed to study raw recombination free of thymic and clonal selection effects. TCRdb reworked the public reads: Q25 trimming with fastp, MiXCR clone assembly, productive beta chains retained. Every CDR3 protein is listed once, alongside the most common genes and DNA of its rows. The V and J calls come from TCRdb's annotation, not from the publication. The sample profile shows about 530,000 distinct CDR3 sequences; 20% to 25% of them were found once. The ten largest clonotypes hold approximately 0.5% of the sample.

The same data also went into a second study, on yellow fever vaccine responses in identical twins. From the second report: According to the authors, the vaccine-induced T cell response in identical twins seemed to be partly convergent and partly specific to each individual. In the study, vaccine-responding T cell clones were precisely tracked in identical twins.

The specimen was CD4+ T cells sorted from blood. The sequence derives from a young woman in good health. The sequence is built from TRBV7-9 and TRBJ2-3, with TRBD2 tentatively as D gene (6 bases match). The CDR3 in this case is CASSPGLSYTDTQYF. The base sequence is TGTGCCAGCAGCCCTGGACTATCCTACACAGATACGCAGTATTTT.